This is a list of T cell receptor beta chains from one sample in a study of T cell repertoires in cytomegalovirus infection. TCRdb recomputed calls from the reads with MiXCR, one row per CDR3 protein. The sample carries 700,000 to 900,000 distinct CDR3 sequences, 25% to 35% recorded once. No antigen is known for these receptors. Sample: cultured CD8+ T cells from PBMCs, taken from culture after CMV antigen stimulation. The receptors originated from a human donor in good health (CMV status not recorded). Some clones in this sample may be carry-over from other donors' samples. Each CDR3 is given with its conserved first and last residue. D genes are given only for firm matches. Clone size is given for some rows only: seen once, a few or many times, or a class if the clone is expanded.

j_gene,d_gene,v_gene,abundance,CDR3aa,CDR3nt
TRBJ1-1,NA,TRBV28,once,CASTQKAAGRNTEAFF,TGTGCCAGCACCCAAAAGGCGGCAGGGAGGAACACTGAAGCTTTCTTT
TRBJ2-3,TRBD1,TRBV7-9,NA,CASSLDPGQNTDTQYF,TGTGCCAGCAGCTTAGACCCGGGACAGAACACAGATACGCAGTATTTT
TRBJ2-2,NA,TRBV10-3,NA,CATKPGPKGAGELFF,TGTGCCACCAAGCCGGGCCCCAAAGGAGCCGGGGAGCTGTTTTTT
TRBJ1-2,TRBD1,TRBV27,few,CASSFLSQGANYGYTF,TGTGCCAGCAGTTTCCTATCGCAGGGGGCTAACTATGGCTACACCTTC
TRBJ2-5,TRBD1,TRBV3-1,few,CASSQVGTGEETQYF,TGTGCCAGCAGCCAAGTAGGAACAGGGGAAGAGACCCAGTACTTC
TRBJ1-5,NA,TRBV7-8,NA,CAVGASNQPQHF,TGTGCCGTGGGGGCCAGCAATCAGCCCCAGCATTTT
TRBJ1-6,NA,TRBV19,NA,CASSPGTRSSYNSPLHF,TGTGCCAGTAGTCCCGGGACAAGGAGCTCCTATAATTCACCCCTCCACTTT
TRBJ1-2,NA,TRBV12-3/TRBV12-4,few,CASSLALLLQDGYTF,TGTGCCAGCAGTTTAGCCCTACTATTACAGGATGGCTACACCTTC
TRBJ2-3,NA,TRBV2,few,CASLTDTQYF,TGTGCCAGCCTCACAGATACGCAGTATTTT
TRBJ2-6,NA,TRBV6-5,NA,CASSYSVQELSGANVLTF,TGTGCCAGCAGTTACTCGGTACAGGAACTCTCTGGGGCCAACGTCCTGACTTTC
TRBJ2-2,NA,TRBV20-1,once,CSAQGSGTGELFF,TGCAGTGCCCAGGGAAGTGGTACCGGGGAGCTGTTTTTT
TRBJ1-1,TRBD1,TRBV6-5,few,CASSYLGQGNTEAFF,TGTGCCAGCAGTTACCTGGGACAGGGCAACACTGAAGCTTTCTTT
TRBJ1-2,NA,TRBV7-9,NA,CASSLLFQSGGYTF,TGTGCCAGCAGCTTGCTGTTTCAGTCGGGTGGCTACACCTTC
TRBJ1-2,NA,TRBV4-1,few,CASSQENGRRGYTF,TGCGCCAGCAGCCAAGAGAACGGGAGAAGAGGCTACACCTTC
TRBJ2-1,NA,TRBV7-8,many,CASSLVRGYNEQFF,TGTGCCAGCAGCTTAGTGAGAGGGTACAATGAGCAGTTCTTC
TRBJ1-2,TRBD1,TRBV20-1,NA,CSARAPIGTGNYGYTF,TGCAGTGCTAGGGCTCCGATCGGGACAGGGAATTATGGCTACACCTTC
TRBJ1-1,NA,TRBV4-2,NA,CASSQDTKGGNTEAFF,TGTGCCAGCAGCCAAGATACAAAGGGGGGGAACACTGAAGCTTTCTTT
TRBJ1-5,NA,TRBV12-5,few,CASGLGQPQHF,TGTGCTAGTGGTTTGGGTCAGCCCCAGCATTTT
TRBJ2-7,TRBD1,TRBV12-5,NA,CASGLGGTGENEQYF,TGTGCTAGTGGCCTTGGAGGGACAGGGGAGAACGAGCAGTACTTC
TRBJ1-3,NA,TRBV19,NA,CASSILGPASAGNTIYF,TGTGCCAGTAGTATCCTGGGACCGGCCTCCGCTGGAAACACCATATATTTT
TRBJ1-2,TRBD1,TRBV6-5,NA,CASSWTGSYGYTF,TGTGCCAGCAGTTGGACAGGGAGCTATGGCTACACCTTC
TRBJ2-1,NA,TRBV19,NA,CASLAFGNEQFF,TGTGCCAGTCTGGCCTTCGGAAATGAGCAGTTCTTC
TRBJ1-2,NA,TRBV12-3/TRBV12-4,NA,CASSFRRTDLYGYTF,TGTGCCAGCAGTTTTAGACGGACGGATCTCTATGGCTACACCTTC
TRBJ1-2,NA,TRBV7-9,many,CASSLLNEGSYGYTF,TGTGCCAGCAGCTTGCTAAACGAGGGGAGCTATGGCTACACCTTC
TRBJ1-1,NA,TRBV4-1,few,CASRSRRGDTEAFF,TGCGCCAGCAGGTCCCGGAGGGGGGACACTGAAGCTTTCTTT
TRBJ1-2,NA,TRBV6-2/TRBV6-3,NA,CASSQDIYGYTF,TGTGCCAGCAGCCAGGACATCTATGGCTACACCTTC
TRBJ2-1,NA,TRBV10-3,few,CAIRTDTLGKSEQFF,TGTGCCATCAGGACTGACACGCTAGGGAAAAGTGAGCAGTTCTTC
TRBJ2-3,NA,TRBV12-3/TRBV12-4,many,CASSLQGLVTDTQYF,TGTGCCAGCAGTTTACAGGGGCTAGTTACAGATACGCAGTATTTT
TRBJ2-7,NA,TRBV19,NA,CASSVTGVNEQYF,TGTGCCAGTAGTGTAACAGGAGTCAACGAGCAGTACTTC
TRBJ2-1,NA,TRBV6-2/TRBV6-3,few,CASSYSTASNEQFF,TGTGCCAGCAGTTACTCGACAGCGTCTAATGAGCAGTTCTTC
TRBJ2-5,TRBD1,TRBV7-4,NA,CASSATGWGETQYF,TGTGCCAGCAGCGCGACAGGGTGGGGGGAGACCCAGTACTTC
TRBJ2-1,TRBD1,TRBV19,NA,CARRDTPGTGHEQFF,TGTGCCAGAAGGGACACCCCTGGGACAGGGCATGAGCAGTTCTTC
TRBJ2-1,NA,TRBV28,many,CASSWIGLVGQGGRSSYNEQFF,TGTGCCAGCAGTTGGATCGGGTTAGTCGGACAGGGAGGGCGAAGCTCCTACAATGAGCAGTTCTTC
TRBJ2-1,NA,TRBV7-3,NA,CASSLSPGSPYNEQFF,TGTGCCAGCAGCTTAAGTCCAGGGTCACCCTACAATGAGCAGTTCTTC
TRBJ2-1,NA,TRBV28,NA,CASMGGGPYNEQFF,TGTGCCAGCATGGGGGGGGGCCCTTACAATGAGCAGTTCTTC
TRBJ2-1,TRBD1,TRBV5-6,many,CASSSDRNEQFF,TGTGCCAGCAGCTCGGACAGGAATGAGCAGTTCTTC
TRBJ2-7,TRBD1,TRBV11-3,few,CASSLGTGATYEQYF,TGTGCCAGCAGCTTGGGGACAGGAGCTACCTACGAGCAGTACTTC
TRBJ1-1,NA,TRBV6-1,many,CASSEVGGRTEAFF,TGTGCCAGCAGTGAAGTGGGGGGTCGGACTGAAGCTTTCTTT
TRBJ1-4,NA,TRBV7-2,NA,CASSLEGERLFF,TGTGCCAGCAGCTTAGAAGGGGAGAGGCTGTTTTTT
TRBJ2-1,TRBD2,TRBV15,NA,CATSTASGGLLF,TGTGCCACCAGCACCGCTAGCGGGGGCCTCCTCTTC
TRBJ1-2,NA,TRBV4-3,NA,CASSQEGEGGINYGYTF,TGCGCCAGCAGCCAAGAGGGGGAGGGAGGGATCAACTATGGCTACACCTTC
TRBJ2-1,TRBD2,TRBV12-3/TRBV12-4,few,CASIDLGGGLAAFSEQFF,TGTGCCAGCATTGACCTGGGAGGGGGACTAGCGGCCTTCAGTGAGCAGTTCTTC
TRBJ2-3,NA,TRBV7-2,many,CASSLSGYHPLTDTQYF,TGTGCCAGCAGCTTATCGGGCTACCACCCTCTCACAGATACGCAGTATTTT
TRBJ1-1,NA,TRBV7-9,many,CASSRVNTEAFF,TGTGCCAGCAGCCGGGTGAACACTGAAGCTTTCTTT